These 5 T cell receptor beta chains originate from one sample sequenced in a study of shared clonotypes between healthy human individuals. The method was immunoSEQ multiplex PCR; TCRdb's version includes in-frame clones alone and lacks a portion of them. The sample carries approximately 1,500,000 clones, around 97% recorded once. Sequenced material: naive CD4+ T cells sorted from blood. Subset in this sample: CD45RA+ positively selected. These receptors came from a man aged 25-40 years in good health.

The genes are TRBV15 and TRBJ2-3; a weak D match, TRBD2 (5 bases). Trimming removed 0 bases from V and 4 bases from J, with 14 bases in between. CDR1 is LNHNV and CDR2 is YYDKDF in the germline V gene (reference sequence). CDR3 length equals 16 residues. The DNA for the CDR3 is TGTGCCACCAGCAGAGAAACACCGGGGAGCGCAGATACGCAGTATTTT. This gives the protein CATSRETPGSADTQYF. Looking up the rest from reference TRBV15 and TRBJ2-3 gives the full variable domain: DAMVIQNPRYQVTQFGKPVTLSCSQTLNHNVMYWYQQKSSQAPKLLFHYYDKDFNNEADTPDNFQSRRPNTSFCFLDIRSPGLGDTAMYLCATSRETPGSADTQYFGPGTRLTVL.

This chain uses TRBV2 with TRBJ2-1; 7 bases line up with TRBD1. Unmatched junction bases numbered 7, after V lost 5 bases and J lost 6 bases. The germline V gene encodes CDR1 SNHLY and CDR2 FYNNEI. CDR3 length equals 14 residues. CDR3 coding DNA: TGTGCCAGCAGTCCGGGACAGACACTCAATGAGCAGTTCTTC. Translated: CASSPGQTLNEQFF.

The gene calls are TRBV30 and TRBJ2-1, with unresolved D. V lost 0 bases and J lost 4, with 7 bases in between. The germline V gene encodes CDR1 GTSNPN and CDR2 SVGIG (reference sequence). The CDR3 length is 13 residues. The chain's CDR3 is CAWSVGKYNEQFF. CDR3 coding DNA: TGTGCCTGGAGTGTGGGGAAATACAATGAGCAGTTCTTC.

This sequence joins TRBV28 and TRBJ1-4; no clear D gene. The CDR3 extends over 12 amino acids. V dropped 3 bases and J dropped 8 bases, with 7 bases sitting between them. The germline V gene encodes CDR1 MDHEN and CDR2 SYDVKM. CDR3 in DNA: TGTGCCAGCAGTTTTGGCGGGGAAAAACTGTTTTTT. Residues: CASSFGGEKLFF.

The chain links TRBV5-4 to TRBJ1-4; D gene ambiguous. The V and J ends lost 1 base and 4 bases respectively, with 8 bases between them. The CDR3 runs 14 residues. The germline V gene encodes CDR1 SGHNT and CDR2 YYREEE (reference sequence). The CDR3 loop reads CASSLLGGNEKLFF. As DNA, the CDR3 is TGTGCCAGCAGCTTGCTGGGAGGTAATGAAAAACTGTTTTTT.